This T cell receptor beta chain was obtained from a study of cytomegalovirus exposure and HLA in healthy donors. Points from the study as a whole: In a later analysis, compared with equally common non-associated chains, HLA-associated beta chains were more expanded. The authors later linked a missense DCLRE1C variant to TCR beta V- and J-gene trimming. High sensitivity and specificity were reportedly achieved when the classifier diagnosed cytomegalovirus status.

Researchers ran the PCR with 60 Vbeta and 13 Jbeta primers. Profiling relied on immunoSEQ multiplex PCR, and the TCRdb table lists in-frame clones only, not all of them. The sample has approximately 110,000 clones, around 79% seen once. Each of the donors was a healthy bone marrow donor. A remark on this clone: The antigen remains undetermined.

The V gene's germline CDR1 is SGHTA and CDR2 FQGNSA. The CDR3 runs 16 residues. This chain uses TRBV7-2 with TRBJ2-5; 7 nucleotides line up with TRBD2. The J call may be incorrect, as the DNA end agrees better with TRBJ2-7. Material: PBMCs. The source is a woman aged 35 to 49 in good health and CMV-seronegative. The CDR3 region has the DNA TGTGCCAGCAGCTTTCCAGACGGGGGGACCTCCTACGAGCAGTACTTC. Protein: CASSFPDGGTSYEQYF.